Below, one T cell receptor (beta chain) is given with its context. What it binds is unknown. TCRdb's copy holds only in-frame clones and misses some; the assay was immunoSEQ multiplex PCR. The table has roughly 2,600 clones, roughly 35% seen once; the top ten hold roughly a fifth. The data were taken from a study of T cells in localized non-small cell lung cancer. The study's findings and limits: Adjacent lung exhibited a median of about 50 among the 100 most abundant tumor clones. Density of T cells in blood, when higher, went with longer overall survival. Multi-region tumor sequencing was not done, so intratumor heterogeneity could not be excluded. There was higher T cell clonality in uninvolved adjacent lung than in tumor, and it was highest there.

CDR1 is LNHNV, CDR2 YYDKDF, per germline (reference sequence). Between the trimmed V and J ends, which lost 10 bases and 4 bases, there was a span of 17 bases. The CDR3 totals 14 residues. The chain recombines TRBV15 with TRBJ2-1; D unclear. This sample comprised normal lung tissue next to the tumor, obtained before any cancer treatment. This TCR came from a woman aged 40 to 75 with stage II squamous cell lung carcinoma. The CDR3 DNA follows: TGTGCCAGCATCCACCCACTGGTATACAATGAGCAGTTCTTC. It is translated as CASIHPLVYNEQFF.